This TCR beta chain was captured by sequencing in a study of T-cell memory formation after mild COVID-19. Findings and limits, study-wide: Memory cells collected pre-infection included some clones that later responded, suggesting cross-reactive memory joined. Day 37-peaking second-wave clones had unconfirmed SARS-CoV-2 specificity. Mostly located in CM and EM were contracting CD4+ clones, with contracting CD8+ clones located in EMRA.

After 5'RACE with constant-segment primers, TCR alpha and TCR beta cDNA libraries carrying sample barcodes and UMIs were obtained. TCRdb re-called the 5' RACE reads through MiXCR, storing one row per CDR3 protein. The sample has roughly 550,000 distinct CDR3 sequences, about a fifth seen once. This clonotype has only a few counts. Its target is not known. The length of the CDR3 is 12 residues. V lost 2 bases and J lost 7, with 10 bases in between. Looked up from germline, CDR1 is SGHDT and CDR2 is YYEEEE. This sequence originates from an adult woman who had mild COVID-19 (a few samples of this study predate the infection). Cell type and time point are not known. Source material: PBMCs or a T cell subset sorted from them (not recorded which). This chain connects TRBV5-6 to TRBJ2-7; D unclear. The CDR3 DNA reads as TGTGCCAGCAGCTTCGGACGGGCGGAGCAGTACTTC. Its translation: CASSFGRAEQYF.